A single sample is the source of the 14 T cell receptor beta chains below, sequenced in a study of blood T cell repertoires in COVID-19. TCRdb's copy holds only in-frame clones and misses some; the assay was immunoSEQ multiplex PCR. The sample has tens of thousands of clones; over 75% are singletons. Sample: peripheral blood. The source of these receptors is a woman of 80 years or more with COVID-19, enrolled during active disease.

This clone was seen only once. This chain connects TRBV19 to TRBJ2-5, with D possibly matching TRBD1 (5 bases). The V and J ends lost 2 bases and 1 base respectively, with 8 bases between them. This CDR3 comprises 14 residues. Germline assignment: CDR1 LNHDA and CDR2 SQIVND (reference sequence). CDR3 DNA: TGTGCCAGTAGTATATCAGGGCGCCAAGAGACCCAGTACTTC. Protein product: CASSISGRQETQYF.

The rearrangement joins TRBV6-6 to TRBJ1-2; possibly TRBD1 for D (6 bases). Looked up from germline, CDR1 is MNHNY and CDR2 is SVGAGI (reference sequence). The CDR3 has 15 residues. V gave up 7 bases and J gave up 4 bases, with 19 bases separating them. The CDR3 spells CASTSTGLKIYGYTF. The CDR3 DNA reads TGTGCCAGCACCTCGACAGGTCTGAAGATCTATGGCTACACCTTC.

This chain links TRBV6-4 with TRBJ2-3, with TRBD2 matching 8 bases. The germline CDR1 and CDR2 sequences are MRHNA and SNTAGT. This CDR3 is 14 amino acids long. The V and J ends lost 6 bases and 5 bases, in that order; junction bases with no gene match: 7. The CDR3 DNA follows: TGTGCCAGCAGGCCCCGGGGGGGCGGAGATACGCAGTATTTT. Its translation is CASRPRGGGDTQYF.

This clone was found a few times. The chain joins TRBV3-1 (or the pseudogene TRBV3-2) to TRBJ1-4; 9 bases are shared with TRBD1. V lost 5 bases, J lost 4 bases, and 8 bases stayed unmatched. The CDR3 covers 16 residues. Germline V lookup: CDR1 LGHDT, CDR2 YNNKEL (reference sequence). The CDR3 region has the DNA TGTGCCAGCAGCTCCGGGACAGGGTTCGGTAATGAAAAACTGTTTTTT. Amino acids: CASSSGTGFGNEKLFF.

The V and J genes are TRBV2 and TRBJ2-2; 10 bases agree with TRBD2. This CDR3 is 15 amino acids long. Germline trimming cut 4 bases from V and 4 bases from J; bases unmatched to any gene: 3. CDR1 and CDR2 (germline): SNHLY, FYNNEI. DNA for the CDR3: TGTGCCAGCAGTGGTACTAGCGGGGCCACCGGGGAGCTGTTTTTT. Protein sequence: CASSGTSGATGELFF.

The CDR3 sequence is CASSVTITATNEKLFF. The CDR3 bases are TGTGCCAGCAGCGTGACAATCACAGCAACTAATGAAAAACTGTTTTTT. V gene TRBV7-9 combines with J gene TRBJ1-4; D gene ambiguous. This CDR3 comprises 16 residues. Per the germline V gene, CDR1 is SEHNR and CDR2 is FQNEAQ (reference sequence). The V gene lost 5 bases and the J gene lost 0 bases, with 13 bases spanning the gap. Drawing the rest from reference TRBV7-9 and TRBJ1-4, the complete variable domain is DTGVSQNPRHKITKRGQNVTFRCDPISEHNRLYWYRQTLGQGPEFLTYFQNEAQLEKSRLLSDRFSAERPKGSFSTLEIQRTEQGDSAMYLCASSVTITATNEKLFFGSGTQLSVL.

The V call is TRBV5-6, the J call TRBJ2-2, with D perhaps TRBD2 (6 bases). Germline CDR1 and CDR2: SGHDT and YYEEEE. The CDR3 is made up of 16 amino acids. Trimming stripped 0 bases from V and 3 bases from J, with 12 bases between. The CDR3 DNA reads TGTGCCAGCAGCTTGGGGTTTAGCGGTCACACCGGGGAGCTGTTTTTT. This sequence encodes CASSLGFSGHTGELFF.

J is TRBJ2-1 and V is TRBV30; tentatively, D is TRBD1 (5 bases). The CDR3 has 13 residues. The germline V and J ends were trimmed by 2 bases and 7 bases, with 12 bases remaining between them. CDR1 GTSNPN and CDR2 SVGIG come from the germline V gene (reference sequence). The CDR3 coding sequence is TGTGCCTGGAGTAGGTGGCAGGGAAATGAGCAGTTCTTC. Amino acids: CAWSRWQGNEQFF.

The rearrangement joins TRBV21-1 to TRBJ2-7; TRBD2 is the table's D call and was not checked against the DNA. TRBV21-1 is deemed a pseudogene. CDR3 length: 11 amino acids. CDR3 DNA sequence: TGTGCCAGCAGTAGAACCTACGAGCAGTACTTC. Translated, it gives CASSRTYEQYF.

V and J are TRBV19 and TRBJ2-5; TRBD1 agrees at 7 bases. Trimming at V came to 2 bases and at J to 4 bases, leaving 7 bases not matched to a gene. Per the germline V gene, CDR1 is LNHDA and CDR2 is SQIVND (reference sequence). CDR3 size: 15 residues. CDR3 amino acids: CASSIRQGPRETQYF. CDR3 coding DNA: TGTGCCAGTAGTATAAGACAGGGACCGAGAGAGACCCAGTACTTC.

This clone occurred a few times. The chain recombines TRBV4-1 with TRBJ2-1; TRBD2 matches 11 bases. CDR1 and CDR2 from the germline V gene are MGHRA and YSYEKL. V was pared by 3 bases and J by 4 bases, with 5 bases of the junction left unmatched. CDR3 size: 16 residues. The CDR3 is CASSQALAGGYNEQFF. The CDR3 DNA sequence: TGCGCCAGCAGCCAGGCCCTAGCGGGGGGATACAATGAGCAGTTCTTC.

V gene TRBV4-2 combines with J gene TRBJ2-7, with 8 bases that match TRBD2. The length of the CDR3 is 16 residues. Germline CDR1 LGHNA, CDR2 YNFKEQ. V shed 0 bases, J shed 4 bases, and the junction held 8 bases outside the gene matches. The CDR3, as DNA: TGTGCCAGCAGCCAAGATCACAGCGGGGGATTTTACGAGCAGTACTTC. Translation gives CASSQDHSGGFYEQYF.

V usage is TRBV24-1 and J usage is TRBJ2-3, with 10 positions matching TRBD1. Germline CDR1 reads KGHDR; CDR2 reads SFDVKD. The CDR3 extends over 17 amino acids. V shed 4 bases, J shed 5 bases, and the junction held 11 bases outside the gene matches. The CDR3 sequence: CATSESGTGAGGDTQYF. The CDR3 DNA sequence: TGTGCCACCAGTGAATCCGGGACAGGGGCTGGTGGAGATACGCAGTATTTT.

The CDR3 sequence: CASRLDRVTYEQYF. The CDR3 bases are TGTGCCAGCAGGTTGGACAGGGTCACCTACGAGCAGTACTTC. J is TRBJ2-7 and V is TRBV27, with 8 bases that match TRBD1. This CDR3 comprises 14 residues. Unmatched junction bases numbered 6, after V lost 6 bases and J lost 2 bases. CDR1 and CDR2 from the germline V gene are MNHEY and SMNVEV (reference sequence).